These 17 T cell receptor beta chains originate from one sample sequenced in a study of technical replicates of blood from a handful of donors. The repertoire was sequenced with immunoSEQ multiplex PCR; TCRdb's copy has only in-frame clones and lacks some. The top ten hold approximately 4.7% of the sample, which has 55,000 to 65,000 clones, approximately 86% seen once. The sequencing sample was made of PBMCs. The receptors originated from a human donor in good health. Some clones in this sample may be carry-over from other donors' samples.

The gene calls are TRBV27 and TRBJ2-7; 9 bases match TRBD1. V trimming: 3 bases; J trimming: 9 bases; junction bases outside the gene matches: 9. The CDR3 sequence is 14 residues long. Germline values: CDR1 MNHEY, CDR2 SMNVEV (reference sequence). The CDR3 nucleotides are TGTGCCAGCAGTTTCTCTGGGACAGGGAAAACGCAGTACTTC. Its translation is CASSFSGTGKTQYF.

CDR3 nucleotide sequence: TGTGCCTGGAGCCTCGGGAGGAGTGAGACCCAGTACTTC. It translates to CAWSLGRSETQYF. The chain joins TRBV30 to TRBJ2-5; 7 bases line up with TRBD2. Looked up from germline, CDR1 is GTSNPN and CDR2 is SVGIG (reference sequence). After removal of 3 bases from V and 5 bases from J, the junction contained 6 bases not matched to a gene. The CDR3 length is 13 residues.

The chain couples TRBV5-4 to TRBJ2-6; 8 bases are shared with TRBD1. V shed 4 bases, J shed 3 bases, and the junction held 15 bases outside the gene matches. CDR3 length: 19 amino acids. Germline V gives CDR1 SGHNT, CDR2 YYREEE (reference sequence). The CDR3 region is CASSLPQEQGDFGANVLTF. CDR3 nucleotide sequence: TGTGCCAGCAGCCTCCCCCAGGAACAGGGGGATTTTGGGGCCAACGTCCTGACTTTC.

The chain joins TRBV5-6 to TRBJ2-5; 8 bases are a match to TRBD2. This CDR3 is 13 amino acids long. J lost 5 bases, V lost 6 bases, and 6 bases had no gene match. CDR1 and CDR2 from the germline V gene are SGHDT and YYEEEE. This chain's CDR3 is CASNTLAEETQYF. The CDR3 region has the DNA TGTGCCAGCAACACACTAGCGGAGGAGACCCAGTACTTC.

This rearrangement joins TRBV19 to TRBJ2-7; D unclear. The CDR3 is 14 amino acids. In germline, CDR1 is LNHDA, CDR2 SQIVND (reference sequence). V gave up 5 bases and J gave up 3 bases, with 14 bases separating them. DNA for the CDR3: TGTGCCAGTAGTCCTCCCGGTGCCATCTACGAGCAGTACTTC. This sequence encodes CASSPPGAIYEQYF.

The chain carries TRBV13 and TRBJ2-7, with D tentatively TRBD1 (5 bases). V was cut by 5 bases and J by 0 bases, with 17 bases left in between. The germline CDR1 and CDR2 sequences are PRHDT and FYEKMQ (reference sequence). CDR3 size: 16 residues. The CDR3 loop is CASSPLGESPSYEQYF. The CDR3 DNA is TGTGCCAGCAGCCCCCTAGGGGAAAGCCCCTCCTACGAGCAGTACTTC.

This chain's CDR3 is CASILDRADTEAFF. DNA of the CDR3: TGTGCCAGCATCTTGGACAGGGCAGACACTGAAGCTTTCTTT. The J gene is TRBJ1-1, the V gene TRBV6-1; TRBD1 aligns across 8 bases. Germline CDR1 reads MNHNS; CDR2 reads SASEGT. After removal of 7 bases from V and 3 bases from J, the junction contained 7 bases not matched to a gene. The CDR3 runs 14 residues.

The CDR3 DNA reads TGTGCCAGCTCACCCCTGACAGGAACCCCTGGGGCCAACGTCCTGACTTTC. Amino acid sequence: CASSPLTGTPGANVLTF. The rearrangement links TRBV18 to TRBJ2-6; the D gene is possibly TRBD1 (6 bases). CDR1 is KGHSH, CDR2 LQKENI, per germline. Trimming pared 3 bases from V and 2 bases from J, leaving 14 bases between. This CDR3 contains 17 residues.

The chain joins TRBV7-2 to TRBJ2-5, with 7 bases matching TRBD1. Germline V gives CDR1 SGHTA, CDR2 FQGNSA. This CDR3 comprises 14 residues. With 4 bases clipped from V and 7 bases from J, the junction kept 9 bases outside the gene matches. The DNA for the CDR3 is TGTGCCAGCAGCTCCTTGGGACAGTCATCGACCCAGTACTTC. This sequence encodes CASSSLGQSSTQYF.

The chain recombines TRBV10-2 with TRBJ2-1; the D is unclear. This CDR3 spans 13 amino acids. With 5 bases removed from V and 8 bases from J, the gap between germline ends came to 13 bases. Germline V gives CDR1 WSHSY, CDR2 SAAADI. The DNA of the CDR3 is TGCGCCAGCAGTCTCCCCCTTCCCCATGAGCAGTTCTTC. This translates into CASSLPLPHEQFF.

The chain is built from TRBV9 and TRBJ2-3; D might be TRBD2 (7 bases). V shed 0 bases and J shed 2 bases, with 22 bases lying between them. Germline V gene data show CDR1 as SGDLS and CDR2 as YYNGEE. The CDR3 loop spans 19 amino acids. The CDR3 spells CASSVGRGSGGAYTDTQYF. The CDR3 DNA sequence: TGTGCCAGCAGCGTAGGAAGGGGGTCGGGAGGAGCCTACACAGATACGCAGTATTTT.

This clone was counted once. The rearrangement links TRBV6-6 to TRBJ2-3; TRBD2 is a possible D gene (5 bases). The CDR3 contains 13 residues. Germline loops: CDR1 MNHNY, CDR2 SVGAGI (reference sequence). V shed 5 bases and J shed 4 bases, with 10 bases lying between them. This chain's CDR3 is CASSTPRADTQYF. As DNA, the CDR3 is TGTGCCAGCAGTACCCCGAGGGCAGATACGCAGTATTTT.

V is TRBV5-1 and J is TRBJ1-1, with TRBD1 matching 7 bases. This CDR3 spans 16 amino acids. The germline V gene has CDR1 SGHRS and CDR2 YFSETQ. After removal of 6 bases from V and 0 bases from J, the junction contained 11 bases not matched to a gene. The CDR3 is CASTSQGQPMNTEAFF. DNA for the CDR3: TGCGCCAGCACCAGCCAGGGACAGCCCATGAACACTGAAGCTTTCTTT. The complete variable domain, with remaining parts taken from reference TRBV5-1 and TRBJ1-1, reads KAGVTQTPRYLIKTRGQQVTLSCSPISGHRSVSWYQQTPGQGLQFLFEYFSETQRNKGNFPGRFSGRQFSNSRSEMNVSTLELGDSALYLCASTSQGQPMNTEAFFGQGTRLTVV.

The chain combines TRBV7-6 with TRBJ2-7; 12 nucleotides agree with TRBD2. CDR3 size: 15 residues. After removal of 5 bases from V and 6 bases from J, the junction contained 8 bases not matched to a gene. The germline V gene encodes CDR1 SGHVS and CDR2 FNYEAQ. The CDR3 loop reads CASSGLAGPLGEQYF. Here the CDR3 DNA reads TGTGCCAGCAGCGGACTAGCGGGGCCTCTTGGCGAGCAGTACTTC.

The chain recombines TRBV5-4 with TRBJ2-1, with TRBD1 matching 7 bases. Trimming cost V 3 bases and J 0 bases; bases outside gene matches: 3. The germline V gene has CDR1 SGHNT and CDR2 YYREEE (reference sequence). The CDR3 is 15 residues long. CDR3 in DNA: TGTGCCAGCAGCTCCGGGACAGTCTCCTACAATGAGCAGTTCTTC. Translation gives CASSSGTVSYNEQFF.

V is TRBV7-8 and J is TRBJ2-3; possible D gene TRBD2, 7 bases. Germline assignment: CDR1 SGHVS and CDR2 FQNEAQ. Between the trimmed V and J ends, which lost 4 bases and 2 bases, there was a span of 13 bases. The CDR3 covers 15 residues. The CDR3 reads CASSSGGPDTDTQYF. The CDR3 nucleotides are TGTGCCAGCAGCTCCGGGGGGCCAGACACAGATACGCAGTATTTT.

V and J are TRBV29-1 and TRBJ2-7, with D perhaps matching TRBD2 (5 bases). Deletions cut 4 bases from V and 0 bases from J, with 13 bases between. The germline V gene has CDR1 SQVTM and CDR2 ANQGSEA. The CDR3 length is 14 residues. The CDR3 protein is CSVGLLGSSYEQYF. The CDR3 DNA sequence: TGCAGCGTTGGTCTGCTAGGGAGCTCCTACGAGCAGTACTTC.